This T cell receptor (beta chain) was sequenced for a study of cytomegalovirus exposure and HLA in healthy donors. For the study at large: Most genotyped donors, 75% to 85% of more than 300, had Caucasian-associated genetic ancestry. Overall study results and limits: As a later analysis showed, a missense DCLRE1C variant was linked to trimming of TCR beta V- and J-genes. HLA restriction was apparent for most CMV-associated TCR beta chains in a later analysis.

Donors were ostensibly healthy at sampling, although undocumented immune exposures were probable. Use of 60 Vbeta and 13 Jbeta primers characterized the PCR. The repertoire was sequenced with immunoSEQ multiplex PCR; TCRdb's copy has only in-frame clones and lacks some. The sample consists of over 110,000 clones, approximately 80% of them appearing once. Details on this clone: The target antigen is unknown.

Germline V gene sequence: CDR1 SNHLY, CDR2 FYNNEI. V gave up 3 bases and J gave up 4 bases, with 9 bases separating them. The CDR3 totals 14 residues. Sequencing was carried out using PBMCs. This receptor was taken from a woman in her fifties or sixties in good health and CMV-seropositive. The gene calls are TRBV2 and TRBJ1-4; D is undetermined. CDR3 DNA sequence: TGTGCCAGCAGTGAGCCGACTTTTAATGAAAAACTGTTTTTT. Its translation: CASSEPTFNEKLFF. The whole variable domain, filled in from reference TRBV2 and TRBJ1-4, reads EPEVTQTPSHQVTQMGQEVILRCVPISNHLYFYWYRQILGQKVEFLVSFYNNEISEKSEIFDDQFSVERPDGSNFTLKIRSTKLEDSAMYFCASSEPTFNEKLFFGSGTQLSVL.